This T cell receptor (beta chain) was retrieved from a study of cytomegalovirus exposure and HLA in healthy donors. About the research overall: Under 85% of 398 genotyped donors fell in the Caucasian-associated ancestry cluster. The study, taken as a whole, reports: The study designated 150 or so TCR beta chains cytomegalovirus-associated. Later on, an analysis tied 15,000 or so TCR beta sequences to HLA alleles at 0.05 false discovery rate. Rarity held for most TCR sequences, but there were some public TCRs that occurred in many donors.

PCR used 60 Vbeta primers and 13 Jbeta primers. The data were produced by immunoSEQ multiplex PCR, yet TCRdb's version contains in-frame clones alone and is incomplete. This sample has around 150,000 clones, with around four fifths found just once. The CDR3 is made up of 16 amino acids. Between the trimmed V and J ends, which lost 10 bases and 8 bases, there was a span of 29 bases. Germline CDR1 and CDR2: LNHDA and SQIVND (reference sequence). Turning to this clone: Its antigen remains unknown.

The V and J genes are TRBV19 and TRBJ1-2; tentatively, D is TRBD1 (6 bases). Sequenced sample: PBMCs. This TCR was sampled from a man aged 18 to 29 in good health and CMV-seropositive. CDR3 residues: CATEKNRDRPGLGYTF. The CDR3 DNA sequence: TGTGCCACCGAAAAAAACCGCGACAGGCCGGGCTTGGGCTACACCTTC.